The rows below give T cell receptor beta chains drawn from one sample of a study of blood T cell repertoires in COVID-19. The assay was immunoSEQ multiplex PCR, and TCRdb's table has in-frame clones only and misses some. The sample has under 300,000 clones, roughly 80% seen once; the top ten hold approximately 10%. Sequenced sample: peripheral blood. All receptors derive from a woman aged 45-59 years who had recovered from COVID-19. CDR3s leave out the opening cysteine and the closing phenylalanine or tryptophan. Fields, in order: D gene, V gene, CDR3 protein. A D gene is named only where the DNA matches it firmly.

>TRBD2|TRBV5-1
ASSSWTSGSRADTQY
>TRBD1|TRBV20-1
SASLRGLRGNQPQH
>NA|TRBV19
ASSSAGTRPSGTNEKLF
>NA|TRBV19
AAWGGNGYT
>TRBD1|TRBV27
ASSFETGYHEQY
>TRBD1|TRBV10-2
ASSELGTGDGNTIY
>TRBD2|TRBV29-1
SAQLAGAYNEQF
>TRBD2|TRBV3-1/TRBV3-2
ASSQGGGTDTQY
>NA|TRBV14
ASSHRFGEPQH
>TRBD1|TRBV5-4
ASSRQGRQPQH
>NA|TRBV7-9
ASSLAGEGAF
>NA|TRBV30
AWNPRDLRVGYT
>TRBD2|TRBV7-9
ASSPLAGGQNEQF
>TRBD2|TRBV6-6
ASNRGGATNQETQY
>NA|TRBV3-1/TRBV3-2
ASSQRFPGFYYGYT
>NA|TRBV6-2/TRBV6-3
ASSSERGGAYNEQF
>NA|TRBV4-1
ASSQSPASSYEQY
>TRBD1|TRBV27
ASSLSSWDRESEQY
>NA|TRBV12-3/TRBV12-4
ASSNLESYEQY
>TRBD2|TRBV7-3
ASSPGGGTDTQY
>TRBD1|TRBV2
ASSGTGGADTQY
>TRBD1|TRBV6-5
ASSYHISGTAYGYT
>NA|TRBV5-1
ASSLEQGENEQY
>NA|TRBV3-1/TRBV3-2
ASSQPGDSGNTIY
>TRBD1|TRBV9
ASSAGTVQETQY
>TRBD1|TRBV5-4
ASSLGQGYYGYT
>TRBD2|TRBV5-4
ASSLPGTRIGAKNIQY
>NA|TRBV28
ASSSGWETQY
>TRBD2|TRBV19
ASSLLSGGSNEQF
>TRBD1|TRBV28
ASSTGTGDEQY
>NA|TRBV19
ASINTKPRSEAF
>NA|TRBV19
ASSIGSFSGALAEQF
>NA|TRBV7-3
ASSSSTTDTQY
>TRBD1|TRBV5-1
ASSPGGLGEKLF
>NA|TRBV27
ASSSPRFTEAF
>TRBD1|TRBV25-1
ASSSGGNSPLH
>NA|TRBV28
ASSLLGGATGGYT
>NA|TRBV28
ASTREGAVLYGYT
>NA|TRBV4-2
ASSQDWRGNTEAF
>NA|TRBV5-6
ASSLGRGREQF
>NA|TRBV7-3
ASSLILEDEQF
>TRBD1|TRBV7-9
ASSLDRGSLSEQY